This entry is about one T cell receptor (beta chain). The target antigen is unknown. Germline lookup yields CDR1 SGHRS and CDR2 YFSETQ. The CDR3 totals 15 residues. The ends were cut back, 4 bases at V and 4 bases at J, with 17 bases in the middle. This entry belongs to a study of CD8+ T cells in alopecia areata. Notes on the study in general: It was less clear whether patients shared TCRs than it was in mice, possibly because of HLA. Besides other cells, scalp samples also yield sequences of resident alphabeta T cells from normal skin. Lesional scalp, notably in alopecia totalis/universalis, had clonality above that of normal scalp.

Extracted RNA was reverse transcribed, and the resulting cDNA served as sequencing template. The method was immunoSEQ multiplex PCR; TCRdb's version includes in-frame clones alone and lacks a portion of them. The table has more than 11,000 clones, 50% to 60% seen once. Lesional scalp punch biopsies and peripheral blood came from alopecia areata patients. The J gene is TRBJ1-1, the V gene TRBV5-1, with D maybe TRBD1 (5 bases). The sequence derives from a human donor with alopecia areata. Sequences were derived from skin, sampled at week 0. CDR3 amino acids: CASSPSSAGGTEAFF. CDR3 DNA sequence: TGCGCCAGCAGCCCGTCCAGCGCGGGGGGCACTGAAGCTTTCTTT.